This T cell receptor (beta chain) originates from a study of sequential checkpoint blockade in melanoma. As for the study in general: Arm A got nivolumab then ipilimumab; arm B the reverse, 1:1. Each arm's sequence ended with maintenance nivolumab.

Trimming removed 6 bases from V and 4 bases from J; junction bases left unmatched: 14. Per germline, CDR1 MNHEY and CDR2 SMNVEV (reference sequence). This CDR3 spans 16 amino acids. The treatment here: randomized to nivolumab then ipilimumab (arm A) or the reverse (arm B). None of the patients previously received DNA-damaging chemotherapy. Sorted cells were live CD3+CD8+, lacking CD19 and CD56, from PBMCs. Some clones are missing from TCRdb's copy, which holds only in-frame ones; the method was immunoSEQ multiplex PCR. The repertoire has tens of thousands of clones, roughly 76% of them found once; the top ten carry roughly a fifth.

The TCR sequence derives from a human donor with melanoma. Specimen: CD8+ T cells sorted from blood (inferred from file names), collected from a patient given nivolumab and ipilimumab in sequence. The chain links TRBV27 to TRBJ1-2; 7 bases are shared with TRBD1. The CDR3 DNA is TGTGCCAGCAGCCCTCACGCCTCGGCAGGGGGCTATGGCTACACCTTC. It specifies CASSPHASAGGYGYTF.